This passage covers 22 T cell receptor beta chains from one sample sequenced in a study of CD8+CD57+ T cells in acquired aplastic anemia listed by TCRdb under 2018. These reads were obtained on an Illumina HiSeq 2000. TCR beta VDJ combination and CDR3 sequence profiling used genomic DNA as the template. The public reads were reprocessed in TCRdb via fastp at Q25 and MiXCR, keeping in-frame beta chains. CDR3 protein duplicates are merged, each entry listing the most common genes and DNA. This sample comprises more than 150,000 distinct CDR3 sequences, around 50% of them detected only once. In total, the top ten clones hold roughly 13% of the sample. The patients picked for sequencing were ones in whom flow cytometry had shown an expansion of CD8+CD57+ cells. The sample taken for sequencing was sorted CD4+, CD8+, or CD8+CD57+ T cells (not recorded which) from PBMCs. Receptor source: a human donor with aplastic anemia.

This chain uses TRBV10-1 with TRBJ2-1; 8 bases agree with TRBD2. V was pared by 10 bases and J by 7 bases, with 12 bases of the junction left unmatched. The CDR3 totals 14 residues. The V gene's germline CDR1 is WNHNN and CDR2 SYGVQD (reference sequence). CDR3 in DNA: TGCGCCACCTCTTCGGGGGGGCCAGGGAATGAGCAGTTCTTC. This gives the protein CATSSGGPGNEQFF.

The table lists this clonotype with many counts. V usage is TRBV9 and J usage is TRBJ2-1; 8 bases match TRBD1. The germline CDR1 and CDR2 sequences are SGDLS and YYNGEE. This CDR3 has 17 residues. Germline trimming cut 3 bases from V and 9 bases from J; bases unmatched to any gene: 17. CDR3 sequence: CASSAADGDRLPGEQFF. The CDR3, as DNA: TGTGCCAGCAGCGCCGCCGATGGGGACAGGCTCCCTGGTGAGCAGTTCTTC.

This clonotype was recorded at least ten times. The genes are TRBV6-5 and TRBJ2-1; D remains unclear. The CDR3 runs to 13 residues. Germline CDR1 reads MNHEY; CDR2 reads SVGAGI. Trimming shortened V by 3 bases and J by 4 bases, and 7 bases separated the two germline ends. CDR3 sequence (DNA): TGTGCCAGCAGTTATGGGCAGTACAATGAGCAGTTCTTC. Translation gives CASSYGQYNEQFF.

This clonotype has only a few counts. This sequence joins TRBV24-1 and TRBJ2-1, with a tentative D call TRBD1 (6 bases). Trimming left V 3 bases short and J 8 bases short, with 10 bases between. Germline CDR1 KGHDR, CDR2 SFDVKD. The CDR3 loop spans 13 amino acids. The CDR3 region is CATSDPDRYEQFF. CDR3 in DNA: TGTGCCACCAGTGATCCAGACAGGTATGAGCAGTTCTTC.

The sample holds many counts of this clonotype. The J gene is TRBJ2-7, the V gene TRBV19; 8 nucleotides match TRBD2. V was pared by 6 bases and J by 3 bases, with 13 bases of the junction left unmatched. Germline V gene lookup returns CDR1 LNHDA and CDR2 SQIVND (reference sequence). This CDR3 contains 16 residues. CDR3 in amino acids: CASSIRRGSGVYEQYF. The CDR3, as DNA: TGTGCCAGTAGCATCCGCCGGGGTAGCGGGGTCTACGAGCAGTACTTC.

This clonotype has more than one count but fewer than ten. The J gene is TRBJ2-2, the V gene TRBV2; weak D call: TRBD2 (5 bases). Germline V gene lookup returns CDR1 SNHLY and CDR2 FYNNEI. Trimming pared 8 bases from V and 0 bases from J, leaving 7 bases between. The CDR3 extends over 13 amino acids. The CDR3 is CASAGANTGELFF. DNA of the CDR3: TGTGCCAGCGCGGGCGCGAACACCGGGGAGCTGTTTTTT.

The rearrangement uses TRBV10-3 and TRBJ1-1; perhaps TRBD1 as D (5 bases). The length of the CDR3 is 13 residues. The V end was cut by 10 bases, the J end by 3 bases, with 15 bases between. The germline V gene has CDR1 ENHRY and CDR2 SYGVKD. The CDR3: CATKGVGDTEAFF. DNA for the CDR3: TGTGCCACCAAAGGGGTTGGGGACACTGAAGCTTTCTTT.

This sequence joins TRBV15 and TRBJ1-2; D gene ambiguous. V lost 0 bases and J lost 8, with 10 bases in between. The CDR3 sequence is 13 residues long. Germline loops: CDR1 LNHNV, CDR2 YYDKDF (reference sequence). The CDR3 region is CATSRDLNRGYTF. In nucleotides, the CDR3 is TGTGCCACCAGCAGAGATCTAAATCGCGGCTACACCTTC.

The chain recombines TRBV20-1 with TRBJ2-7, with TRBD2 matching over 13 bases. This CDR3 is built from 16 residues. CDR1 is DFQATT and CDR2 is SNEGSKA in the germline V gene (reference sequence). V lost 6 bases to trimming and J lost 4 bases; unmatched junction nucleotides: 12. This CDR3 is CSATRGTSGVPYEQYF. The CDR3 coding sequence is TGCAGTGCAACCCGCGGGACTAGCGGGGTCCCGTACGAGCAGTACTTC.

This clonotype was counted a few times. The chain employs TRBV25-1 and TRBJ1-6; possibly TRBD1 for D (5 bases). V lost 4 bases and J lost 7, with 11 bases in between. CDR3 length: 14 amino acids. The germline V gene encodes CDR1 MGHDK and CDR2 SYGVNS. The CDR3: CASSASGINSPLHF. In DNA, the CDR3 is TGTGCCAGCAGTGCGTCAGGGATAAATTCACCCCTCCACTTT.

In regard to this clonotype: The junction shows a germline mismatch at one end, possibly a read error. This rearrangement joins TRBV7-8 to TRBJ1-1; D is unresolved. Germline V gene data show CDR1 as SGHVS and CDR2 as FQNEAQ. This CDR3 contains 10 residues. Here the CDR3 reads CASGSTEAFF. Here the CDR3 DNA reads TGTGCCAGCGGCTCTACTGAGGCTTTCTTT.

The chain is built from TRBV2 and TRBJ2-7; D not resolved. V was pared by 4 bases and J by 2 bases, with 6 bases between. CDR1 SNHLY and CDR2 FYNNEI come from the germline V gene. This CDR3 is built from 12 residues. DNA for the CDR3: TGTGCCAGCAGTGCCGCGACCTACGAGCAGTACTTC. Residues: CASSAATYEQYF.

This clonotype came up many times. The chain combines TRBV5-6 with TRBJ1-1, with TRBD1 identical over 7 bases. V gave up 6 bases and J gave up 6 bases; unmatched junction bases: 5. Germline CDR1 is SGHDT and CDR2 is YYEEEE. The CDR3 spans 12 residues. The CDR3 nucleotides read TGTGCCAGCACCCACAGGGGTGCTGAAGCTTTCTTT. Its protein product is CASTHRGAEAFF.

A note on this clonotype: The missing conserved phenylalanine or tryptophan at the end of this CDR3 makes a read error likely. This chain connects TRBV2 to TRBJ2-2; 12 bases are a match to TRBD2. This CDR3 has 15 amino acids. V lost 6 bases to trimming and J lost 8 bases; unmatched junction nucleotides: 7. Germline CDR1 SNHLY, CDR2 FYNNEI. For the CDR3, the DNA is TGTGCCAGCAGCGGACTAGCGGGGAGGTCGGGGGAGCTGTTTTCT. Protein: CASSGLAGRSGELFS.

The sample holds many counts of this clonotype. The chain uses TRBV19 and TRBJ1-1; D may be TRBD1 (5 bases). Per germline, CDR1 LNHDA and CDR2 SQIVND (reference sequence). The CDR3 covers 13 residues. Trimming removed 3 bases from V and 6 bases from J, with 11 bases in between. The CDR3 DNA sequence: TGTGCCAGTAGTATGGGGGTGTGGGCTGAAGCTTTCTTT. It codes for CASSMGVWAEAFF. The whole variable domain, filled in from reference TRBV19 and TRBJ1-1, reads DGGITQSPKYLFRKEGQNVTLSCEQNLNHDAMYWYRQDPGQGLRLIYYSQIVNDFQKGDIAEGYSVSREKKESFPLTVTSAQKNPTAFYLCASSMGVWAEAFFGQGTRLTVV.

The table lists this clonotype with a count of one. This CDR3 is CATSSLVGPVYTEAFF. For the CDR3, the DNA is TGTGCCACCAGCAGCTTGGTGGGCCCGGTGTACACTGAAGCTTTCTTT. The J gene is TRBJ1-1, the V gene TRBV15; D is undetermined. Trimming stripped 3 bases from V and 3 bases from J, with 17 bases between. The CDR3 totals 16 residues. CDR1 and CDR2 (germline): LNHNV, YYDKDF (reference sequence).

Only a few counts were recorded for this clonotype. This chain uses TRBV20-1 with TRBJ2-7, with D perhaps TRBD2 (5 bases). Trimming stripped 4 bases from V and 12 bases from J, with 13 bases between. This CDR3 is built from 10 residues. Germline V gene data show CDR1 as DFQATT and CDR2 as SNEGSKA (reference sequence). The CDR3, as DNA: TGCAGTGCTAACCGGCTCCGGGGGTACTTC. Protein sequence: CSANRLRGYF.

This clonotype turned up a few times. The chain is built from TRBV6-2 or TRBV6-3 and TRBJ1-5; perhaps TRBD1 as D (6 bases). Germline V gene data show CDR1 as MNHEY and CDR2 as SVGEGT. The CDR3 has 16 amino acids. Trimming took 2 bases from V and 4 from J, leaving 15 bases between them. The CDR3 sequence: CASSYRPKGGNQPQHF. DNA of the CDR3: TGTGCCAGCAGTTACCGCCCAAAAGGGGGAAATCAGCCCCAGCATTTT.

This chain's CDR3 is CARRLAGGYNEQFF. The CDR3 bases are TGTGCCCGAAGACTAGCGGGGGGCTACAATGAGCAGTTCTTC. The rearrangement uses TRBV2 and TRBJ2-1, with TRBD2 matching 13 bases. V was pared by 11 bases and J by 3 bases, with 4 bases of the junction left unmatched. CDR3 length: 14 residues. In germline, CDR1 is SNHLY, CDR2 FYNNEI.

V gene TRBV10-1 combines with J gene TRBJ1-4; D unresolved. CDR3 length: 18 residues. The germline V and J ends were trimmed by 0 bases and 0 bases, with 14 bases remaining between them. Germline-derived CDR1 and CDR2 are WNHNN and SYGVQD (reference sequence). The CDR3 spells CASSESRWEVATNEKLFF. The CDR3 nucleotides read TGCGCCAGCAGTGAGTCACGTTGGGAAGTTGCAACTAATGAAAAACTGTTTTTT.

This chain joins TRBV2 and TRBJ1-5; possibly TRBD1 for D (5 bases). Trimming took 8 bases from V and 9 from J, leaving 17 bases between them. The germline CDR1 and CDR2 sequences are SNHLY and FYNNEI. This CDR3 comprises 13 residues. The CDR3 protein is CASRDSNEAPQHF. The CDR3 bases are TGTGCCAGCCGAGACAGCAACGAGGCGCCCCAGCATTTT.

The chain links TRBV2 to TRBJ2-1; 12 bases are a match to TRBD2. The germline CDR1 and CDR2 sequences are SNHLY and FYNNEI. With 7 bases clipped from V and 7 bases from J, the junction kept 2 bases outside the gene matches. The CDR3 runs 13 residues. The CDR3 loop is CASKGLAGNEQFF. DNA for the CDR3: TGTGCCAGCAAAGGACTAGCGGGGAATGAGCAGTTCTTC. Looking up the rest from reference TRBV2 and TRBJ2-1 gives the full variable domain: EPEVTQTPSHQVTQMGQEVILRCVPISNHLYFYWYRQILGQKVEFLVSFYNNEISEKSEIFDDQFSVERPDGSNFTLKIRSTKLEDSAMYFCASKGLAGNEQFFGPGTRLTVL.